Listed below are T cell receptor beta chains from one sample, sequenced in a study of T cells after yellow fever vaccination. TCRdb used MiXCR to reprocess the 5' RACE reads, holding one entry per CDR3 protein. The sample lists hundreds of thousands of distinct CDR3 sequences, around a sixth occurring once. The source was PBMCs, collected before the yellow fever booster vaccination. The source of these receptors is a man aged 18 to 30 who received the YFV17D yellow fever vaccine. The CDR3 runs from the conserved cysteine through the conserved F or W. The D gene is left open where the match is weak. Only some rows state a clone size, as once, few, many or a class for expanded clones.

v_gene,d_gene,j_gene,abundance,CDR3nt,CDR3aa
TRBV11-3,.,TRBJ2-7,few,TGTGCCAGCAGCTCTCAAGTGACCTACGAGCAGTACTTC,CASSSQVTYEQYF
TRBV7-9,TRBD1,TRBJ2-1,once,TGTGCCAGCGGACCCAGACAGGGACCCTACAATGAGCAGTTCTTC,CASGPRQGPYNEQFF
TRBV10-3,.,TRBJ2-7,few,TGTGCCATCAGTCCACAACAGGGTGACGAGCAGTACTTC,CAISPQQGDEQYF
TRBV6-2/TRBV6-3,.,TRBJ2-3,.,TGTGCCAGCAGTCCCTCGGGATCCAGGGTCATAGATACGCAGTATTTT,CASSPSGSRVIDTQYF
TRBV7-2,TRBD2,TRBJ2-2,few,TGTGCCAGCAGCTTTAGCGGGGGGGCGGTCCCCGGGGAGCTGTTTTTT,CASSFSGGAVPGELFF
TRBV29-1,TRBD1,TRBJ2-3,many,TGCAGCGTTGAGACTTGGGACAGGGGACTCCTAGCACAAGATACGCAGTATTTT,CSVETWDRGLLAQDTQYF
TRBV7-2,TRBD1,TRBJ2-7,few,TGTGCCAGCAGCCTTCAGGGGGCAGCCGGATACGAGCAGTACTTC,CASSLQGAAGYEQYF
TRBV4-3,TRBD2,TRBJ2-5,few,TGCGCCAGCAGCCGGAGGCCACCAGCGGGGAACTCCCAAGAGACCCAGTACTTC,CASSRRPPAGNSQETQYF
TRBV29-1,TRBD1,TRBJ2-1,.,TGCAGCGCCGAGGTCAGGGGGTCCTACAATGAGCAGTTCTTC,CSAEVRGSYNEQFF
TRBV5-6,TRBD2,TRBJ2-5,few,TGTGCCAGCAGCGATCCCGGGGGGGTAAAAGAGACCCAGTACTTC,CASSDPGGVKETQYF
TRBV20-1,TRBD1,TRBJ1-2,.,TGCAGTGCTAGGATCAGGGGGTCTAACTATGGCTACACCTTC,CSARIRGSNYGYTF
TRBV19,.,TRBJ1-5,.,TGTGCCAGTAGTCCAGGGAAGGAGCAGCCCCAGCATTTT,CASSPGKEQPQHF
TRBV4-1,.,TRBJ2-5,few,TGCGCCAGCAGCACCGAAGGGTACCAAGAGACCCAGTACTTC,CASSTEGYQETQYF
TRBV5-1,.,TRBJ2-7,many,TGCGCCAGCAGCGTCACAGGCGACCTATCCTACGAGCAGTACTTC,CASSVTGDLSYEQYF
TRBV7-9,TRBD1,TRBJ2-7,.,TGTGCCAGCAGCCATGAGAGGACAGGGGCGTACGAGCAGTACTTC,CASSHERTGAYEQYF
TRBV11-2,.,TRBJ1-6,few,TGTGCCAGCAGCTTGTCTGGGGGGCCCTCACCCCTCCACTTT,CASSLSGGPSPLHF
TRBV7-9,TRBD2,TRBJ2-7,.,TGTGCCAGCAGCCCTAGCGGGGGGCTGTACGAGCAGTACTTC,CASSPSGGLYEQYF
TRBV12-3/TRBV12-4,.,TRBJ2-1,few,TGTGCCAGCAGTTTCGACTCCAGCTCCTACAATGAGCAGTTCTTC,CASSFDSSSYNEQFF
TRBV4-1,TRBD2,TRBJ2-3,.,TGCGCCAGCAGCCAAGTTAGCGGGAGACCCACAGATACGCAGTATTTT,CASSQVSGRPTDTQYF
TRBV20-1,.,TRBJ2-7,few,TGCAGTGCTACCCCCGGCAGCTCCTACGAGCAGTACTTC,CSATPGSSYEQYF
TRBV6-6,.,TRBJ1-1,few,TGTGCCAGCCTAAATTTCCCGGAAGCTTTCTTT,CASLNFPEAFF
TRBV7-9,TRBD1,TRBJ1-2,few,TGTGCCAGCAGCGACAGGGGGAAAATCTCCTATGGCTACACCTTC,CASSDRGKISYGYTF
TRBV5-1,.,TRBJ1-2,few,TGCGCCAGCAGGGAGGGGGTACCTAACTATGGCTACACCTTC,CASREGVPNYGYTF
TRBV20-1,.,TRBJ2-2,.,TGCAGTGCCCCTGGGACCAGCGGGGAGCTGTTTTTT,CSAPGTSGELFF
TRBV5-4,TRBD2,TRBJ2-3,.,TGTGCCAGCAGCCGCCCCGGGACTAGAGCGGCGGCGAGCACAGATACGCAGTATTTT,CASSRPGTRAAASTDTQYF
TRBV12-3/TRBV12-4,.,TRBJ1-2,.,TGTGCCAGCAAGGAAAAATCCTATGGCTACACCTTC,CASKEKSYGYTF
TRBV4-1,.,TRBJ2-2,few,TGCGCCAGCAGCCAGGGTTCCCCAGGAGGGGAGCTGTTTTTT,CASSQGSPGGELFF
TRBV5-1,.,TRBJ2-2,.,TGCGCCAGCAGCCTCACGTATCTCTTGAACACCGGGGAGCTGTTTTTT,CASSLTYLLNTGELFF
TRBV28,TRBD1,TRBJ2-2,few,TGTGCCAGCAGCATCCGGGACAGAAACACCGGGGAGCTGTTTTTT,CASSIRDRNTGELFF
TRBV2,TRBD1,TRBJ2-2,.,TGTGCCAGCAGCCTCGGGACAGGGGTTGCCGGGGAGCTGTTTTTT,CASSLGTGVAGELFF
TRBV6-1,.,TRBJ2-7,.,TGTGCCAGCACCAACCCGAGGGGGGCGAACGACGAGCAGTACTTC,CASTNPRGANDEQYF
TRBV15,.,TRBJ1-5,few,TGTGCCACCAGCACCAAGGAGCAGCCCCAGCATTTT,CATSTKEQPQHF
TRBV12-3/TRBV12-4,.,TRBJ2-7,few,TGTGCCAGCAGTGCGGGTGGCCCCTCCTACGAGCAGTACTTC,CASSAGGPSYEQYF
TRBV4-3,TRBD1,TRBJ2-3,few,TGCGCCAGCAGCCAAGCCGGACAGGGGGTAGATACGCAGTATTTT,CASSQAGQGVDTQYF
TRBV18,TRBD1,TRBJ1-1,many,TGTGCCAGCTCGTCAGGGGGAACCATGAACACTGAAGCTTTCTTT,CASSSGGTMNTEAFF
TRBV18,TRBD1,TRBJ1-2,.,TGTGCCAGCTCGGCGGGACAGGGCATCTATGGCTACACCTTC,CASSAGQGIYGYTF
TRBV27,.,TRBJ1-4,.,TGTGCCAGCAGTTTAATCGGGGGGCTAGGTCCTTATTTTGAAAAACTGTTTTTT,CASSLIGGLGPYFEKLFF
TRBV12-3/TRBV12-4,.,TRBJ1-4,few,TGTGCCAGCAGTACGGATGAAAAACTGTTTTTT,CASSTDEKLFF
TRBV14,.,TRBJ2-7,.,TGTGCCAGCAGCCTCCAGGACGGACCATACGAGCAGTACTTC,CASSLQDGPYEQYF
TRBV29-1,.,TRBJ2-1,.,TGCAGCGTTGAAGATCCAGGCCGGAGCTCCTACAATGAGCAGTTCTTC,CSVEDPGRSSYNEQFF
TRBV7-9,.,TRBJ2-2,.,TGTGCCAGCAGCCCTAGGACTCGGGAGCTGTTTTTT,CASSPRTRELFF
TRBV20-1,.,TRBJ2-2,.,TGCAGTGCTAGGGCGGACTCGAACACCGGGGAGCTGTTTTTT,CSARADSNTGELFF
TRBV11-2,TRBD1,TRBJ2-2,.,TGTGCCAGCAGCTTCGGACAGGGGAGGGCCGGGGAGCTGTTTTTT,CASSFGQGRAGELFF
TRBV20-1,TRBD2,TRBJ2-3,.,TGCAGTGCTAGGACTAGCGGGGGAACAGATACGCAGTATTTT,CSARTSGGTDTQYF
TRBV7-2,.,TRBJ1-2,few,TGTGCCAGCAGCCAGATAACAGGGCTGCGTAACTATGGCTACACCTTC,CASSQITGLRNYGYTF
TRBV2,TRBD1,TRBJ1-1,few,TGTGCCAGCAGTGAGCGGACAGGGGTTGTCGGTGAAGCTTTCTTT,CASSERTGVVGEAFF
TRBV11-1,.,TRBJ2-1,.,TGTGCCAGCAGCCACAGGACAGTGCCAGAAGGGAATGAGCAGTTCTTC,CASSHRTVPEGNEQFF
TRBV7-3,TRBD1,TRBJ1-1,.,TGTGCCAGCAGCTTTATGGGGCAGGGGGCTCCCACTGAAGCTTTCTTT,CASSFMGQGAPTEAFF
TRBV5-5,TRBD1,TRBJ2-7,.,TGTGCCAGCAGCGATACAGGGGTTTTCGGCGAGCAGTACTTC,CASSDTGVFGEQYF
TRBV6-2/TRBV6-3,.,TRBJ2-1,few,TGTGCCACCAAGCTCGGGCACGCATCCTACAATGAGCAGTTCTTC,CATKLGHASYNEQFF